A single sample is the source of the 25 T cell receptor beta chains below, sequenced in a study of T-cell memory formation after mild COVID-19 (dated by TCRdb to the early 2020s). Libraries were constructed by 5' RACE. Instrument used: Illumina NovaSeq 6000. Clones were called with MiXCR by TCRdb after fastp trimmed the public reads at Q25, and only in-frame beta chains were retained. Rows with one shared CDR3 protein collapse into an entry with the most common genes and DNA. The table for this sample lists 98,000 or so distinct CDR3 sequences; over 15% of them were counted only once. The ten largest make up 5% to 7% of the sample. The sequencing input was PBMCs or a T cell subset sorted from them (not recorded which). These receptor sequences come from a man between 18 and 35 years old who had mild COVID-19 (a few samples of this study predate the infection). The sample titles of this study are shuffled in the database, so cell type and time point are left out; the donor was told from shared clones.

As to this clonotype: Relative to the germline gene, one junction end is altered; a read error may explain this. The chain recombines TRBV28 with TRBJ1-4; D gene unclear. This CDR3 has 14 amino acids. CDR1 is MDHEN and CDR2 is SYDVKM in the germline V gene. The CDR3 DNA reads as TGTGCCAGTAGTTTAGCGACGATTAGCGAAAAACTGTTTTTT. Protein: CASSLATISEKLFF.

In its sample, this clonotype was seen a few times. The rearrangement uses TRBV20-1 and TRBJ2-5, with 11 bases that match TRBD2. Unmatched junction bases numbered 10, after V lost 5 bases and J lost 2 bases. Germline loops: CDR1 DFQATT, CDR2 SNEGSKA (reference sequence). CDR3 size: 16 residues. CDR3 amino acids: CSAGSSGGTLQETQYF. The CDR3 bases are TGCAGTGCTGGTTCTAGCGGGGGGACTCTACAAGAGACCCAGTACTTC.

The chain employs TRBV7-9 and TRBJ1-1, with 9 bases fitting TRBD1. Germline CDR1 reads SEHNR; CDR2 reads FQNEAQ (reference sequence). Unmatched junction bases numbered 5, after V lost 2 bases and J lost 7 bases. This CDR3 has 14 amino acids. In nucleotides, the CDR3 is TGTGCCAGCAGCTTAAGACAGGGGGATAGTGAAGCTTTCTTT. Residues: CASSLRQGDSEAFF.

This clonotype was picked up a small number of times. The genes are TRBV6-2 or TRBV6-3 and TRBJ2-2; 9 bases match TRBD2. The junction had 11 bases not matched to a gene; V was cut back by 6 bases and J by 3 bases. The CDR3 has 17 amino acids. Germline CDR1 MNHEY, CDR2 SVGEGT. The DNA for the CDR3 is TGTGCCAGCAGCCACCCCGGTGAGCGGGAGGACACCGGGGAGCTGTTTTTT. This sequence encodes CASSHPGEREDTGELFF.

V usage is TRBV2 and J usage is TRBJ1-5; D not certain. V gave up 5 bases and J gave up 5 bases, with 13 bases separating them. Germline lookup yields CDR1 SNHLY and CDR2 FYNNEI. CDR3 length equals 14 residues. The CDR3, as DNA: TGTGCCAGCAGTAATATCTTAGGAGATCAGCCCCAGCATTTT. It yields the protein CASSNILGDQPQHF.

This clonotype was detected a few times. This chain links TRBV10-3 with TRBJ2-5; 7 nucleotides match TRBD2. Germline V gives CDR1 ENHRY, CDR2 SYGVKD. The CDR3 loop spans 14 amino acids. Trimming cost V 2 bases and J 3 bases; bases outside gene matches: 3. CDR3 DNA sequence: TGTGCCATCAGTGAGAGTGGGGGGGAAGAGACCCAGTACTTC. Its protein product is CAISESGGEETQYF.

The V and J genes are TRBV2 and TRBJ2-7; D is uncertain. V lost 10 bases and J 3 bases, leaving 7 bases between the germline ends. The CDR3 is 10 amino acids. Germline CDR1 and CDR2: SNHLY and FYNNEI. CDR3 bases: TGTGCCACCCGACGCTACGAGCAGTACTTC. Residues: CATRRYEQYF.

CDR3 nucleotide sequence: TGTGCCAGCAGCCAGCAGGGGGGGGAGACCCAGTACTTC. It codes for CASSQQGGETQYF. V is TRBV7-2 and J is TRBJ2-5; D is tentatively TRBD1 or TRBD2 (7 bases each). Germline CDR1 reads SGHTA; CDR2 reads FQGNSA. Between the trimmed V and J ends, which lost 5 bases and 5 bases, there was a span of 12 bases. The length of the CDR3 is 13 residues.

This clonotype has only a few counts. The rearrangement uses TRBV7-8 and TRBJ2-7; TRBD1 is a possible D gene (6 bases). The CDR3 loop spans 14 amino acids. Per the germline V gene, CDR1 is SGHVS and CDR2 is FQNEAQ. The V and J ends lost 5 bases and 2 bases respectively, with 13 bases between them. CDR3 region: CASSRDRTAYEQYF. The DNA for the CDR3 is TGTGCCAGCAGCAGAGACAGGACGGCCTACGAGCAGTACTTC.

V is TRBV23-1 and J is TRBJ1-1, with D tentatively TRBD1 (6 bases). TRBV23-1 falls under the ORF class, with uncertain function. CDR3 length: 17 residues. Trimming removed 1 base from V and 6 bases from J, with 21 bases in between. CDR3 nucleotides: TGCGCCAGCAGTCAATGGGACATCCGAGGACGGGGTCCTGAAGCTTTCTTT. Amino acid sequence: CASSQWDIRGRGPEAFF.

This clonotype has only a few counts. The chain recombines TRBV29-1 with TRBJ2-2; D may be TRBD1 (6 bases). CDR3 length: 15 amino acids. CDR1 and CDR2 from the germline V gene are SQVTM and ANQGSEA. V lost 6 bases and J 9 bases, leaving 23 bases between the germline ends. CDR3 DNA sequence: TGCAGCGTGAGGACAGACCCTTCCTTCGCAAGGGAGCTGTTTTTT. Encoded protein: CSVRTDPSFARELFF.

The chain is built from TRBV6-5 and TRBJ2-7; TRBD2 might be the D (6 bases). Germline-derived CDR1 and CDR2 are MNHEY and SVGAGI. The CDR3 consists of 15 residues. The germline V and J ends were trimmed by 2 bases and 2 bases, with 13 bases remaining between them. The CDR3: CASSYDGSGAYEQYV. The DNA of the CDR3 is TGTGCCAGCAGTTACGACGGGAGCGGCGCCTACGAGCAGTACGTC.

This clonotype was picked up many times. The rearrangement uses TRBV2 and TRBJ2-1; 16 bases are shared with TRBD2. This CDR3 comprises 14 residues. V shed 8 bases and J 7 bases; nucleotides not matched to a gene: 2. CDR1 SNHLY and CDR2 FYNNEI come from the germline V gene. CDR3 nucleotides: TGTGCCAGCGGGGGACTAGCGGGGGGGAATGAGCAGTTCTTC. Translating it yields CASGGLAGGNEQFF.

This clonotype was seen many times. The genes are TRBV6-5 and TRBJ2-7; D might be TRBD1 or TRBD2, each matching 5 bases. Germline V gene lookup returns CDR1 MNHEY and CDR2 SVGAGI. V was clipped by 6 bases and J by 7 bases, with 16 bases between them. The CDR3 runs to 13 residues. CDR3 protein: CASRINRGAEQYV. The CDR3 DNA reads TGTGCCAGCAGGATAAATAGAGGGGCTGAGCAGTACGTC.

The rearrangement joins TRBV12-3 or TRBV12-4 to TRBJ1-4; D perhaps matches TRBD1 (6 bases). This CDR3 spans 13 amino acids. V was shortened by 6 bases and J by 12 bases, with 17 bases between the two germline ends. The CDR3 here is CASSLNRGQQLFF. The CDR3 nucleotides read TGTGCCAGCAGCTTAAACCGGGGGCAGCAACTGTTTTTT.

The chain joins TRBV7-9 to TRBJ2-5, with D possibly matching TRBD2 (5 bases). Germline V lookup: CDR1 SEHNR, CDR2 FQNEAQ (reference sequence). With 10 bases removed from V and 5 bases from J, the gap between germline ends came to 23 bases. The CDR3 has 15 amino acids. The CDR3 loop is CAIQRLEEEQETQYF. The CDR3 nucleotides are TGTGCCATCCAGCGGCTTGAGGAGGAGCAGGAGACCCAGTACTTC.

The rearrangement uses TRBV7-9 and TRBJ2-1; D not certain. This CDR3 contains 12 residues. The germline CDR1 and CDR2 sequences are SEHNR and FQNEAQ (reference sequence). V gave up 4 bases and J gave up 8 bases, with 9 bases separating them. The CDR3 reads CASSSMGYEQFF. The CDR3 bases are TGTGCCAGCAGCTCGATGGGATATGAGCAGTTCTTC. Full variable domain (outside the CDR3, taken from reference TRBV7-9 and TRBJ2-1): DTGVSQNPRHKITKRGQNVTFRCDPISEHNRLYWYRQTLGQGPEFLTYFQNEAQLEKSRLLSDRFSAERPKGSFSTLEIQRTEQGDSAMYLCASSSMGYEQFFGPGTRLTVL.

The rearrangement joins TRBV7-3 to TRBJ2-1; D possibly corresponds to TRBD2 (7 bases). The CDR3 loop spans 16 amino acids. Germline V gene lookup returns CDR1 SGHTA and CDR2 FQGTGA. The V end was cut by 3 bases, the J end by 7 bases, with 19 bases between. CDR3 sequence (DNA): TGTGCCAGCAGCTTGCTCGGGTCGGGGGGCGGTAATGAGCAGTTCTTC. It is translated as CASSLLGSGGGNEQFF. Combining the CDR3 with reference TRBV7-3 and TRBJ2-1 gives the whole variable domain GAGVSQTPSNKVTEKGKYVELRCDPISGHTALYWYRQSLGQGPEFLIYFQGTGAADDSGLPNDRFFAVRPEGSVSTLKIQRTERGDSAVYLCASSLLGSGGGNEQFFGPGTRLTVL.

This sequence joins TRBV6-2 or TRBV6-3 and TRBJ2-7, with D perhaps given as TRBD1 or TRBD2 (5 bases each). Trimming removed 2 bases from V and 6 bases from J, with 14 bases in between. The CDR3 contains 14 residues. The V gene's germline CDR1 is MNHEY and CDR2 SVGEGT. In nucleotides, the CDR3 is TGTGCCAGCAGTTACCCCGGGACGGGTGCCGAGCAGTACGTC. The encoded protein is CASSYPGTGAEQYV.

In its sample, this clonotype was seen a few times. This sequence joins TRBV7-2 and TRBJ1-2; maybe TRBD1 (6 bases). Looked up from germline, CDR1 is SGHTA and CDR2 is FQGNSA. The CDR3 sequence is 14 residues long. Trimming left V 6 bases short and J 7 bases short, with 18 bases between. The CDR3 here is CASRSEGRGFGYTF. In DNA, the CDR3 is TGTGCCAGCAGGTCCGAGGGCAGGGGATTTGGCTACACCTTC.

The rearrangement uses TRBV7-3 and TRBJ2-1; either TRBD1 or TRBD2 may supply D (6 bases each). Trimming stripped 6 bases from V and 5 bases from J, with 14 bases between. The germline CDR1 and CDR2 sequences are SGHTA and FQGTGA. CDR3 length: 14 residues. CDR3 sequence (DNA): TGTGCCAGCAGAAAGGGGGGACTTAACAATGAGCAGTTCTTC. Its protein product is CASRKGGLNNEQFF.

At least ten counts were recorded for this clonotype. This chain's CDR3 is CAITTGGNHNEQFF. The CDR3 region has the DNA TGTGCCATCACAACGGGGGGAAACCACAATGAGCAGTTCTTC. V is TRBV10-3 and J is TRBJ2-1, with 7 nucleotides matching TRBD2. CDR1 is ENHRY, CDR2 SYGVKD, per germline. After removal of 7 bases from V and 5 bases from J, the junction contained 8 bases not matched to a gene. This CDR3 contains 14 residues.

The V gene is TRBV4-1, the J gene TRBJ1-1; a weak D match, TRBD1 (5 bases). V lost 3 bases and J lost 1, with 12 bases in between. The CDR3 has 15 residues. CDR1 is MGHRA, CDR2 YSYEKL, per germline. CDR3: CASSHPDRGNTEAFF. CDR3 bases: TGCGCCAGCAGCCATCCCGATAGGGGGAACACTGAAGCTTTCTTT.

The CDR3 bases are TGTGCCAGCAAGGGGGGGGCGGGCAATCAGCCCCAGCATTTT. Translation gives CASKGGAGNQPQHF. This chain joins TRBV6-6 and TRBJ1-5; D possibly corresponds to TRBD1 (6 bases). The CDR3 sequence is 14 residues long. Germline V gene lookup returns CDR1 MNHNY and CDR2 SVGAGI (reference sequence). V was pared by 7 bases and J by 2 bases, with 12 bases between.

This clonotype turned up a few times. The chain links TRBV3-1 to TRBJ2-7, with TRBD2 as a possible D gene (5 bases). Trimming cost V 3 bases and J 2 bases, with 11 bases left between them. This CDR3 region has 14 residues. CDR1 is LGHDT, CDR2 YNNKEL, per germline (reference sequence). CDR3 DNA: TGTGCCAGCAGCCACTTGGCGCGGGCCTACGAGCAGTACTTC. Translation gives CASSHLARAYEQYF.